A selection of T cell receptor beta chains follows, all from one sample in a study of blood T cells in healthy people across ages. Each CDR3 protein is one row after TCRdb ran MiXCR on the 5' RACE reads. Of hundreds of thousands of distinct CDR3 sequences listed, around a fifth were seen once; the top ten hold 3% to 4%. What was sequenced was blood. These receptors were taken from a man aged 70 or older in good health. Both conserved end residues are part of each CDR3. Fields, in order: J gene, V gene, clone size, CDR3 protein. Some rows have no size entry. The others give once, few or many, or a class for an expanded clone.

J: TRBJ1-2; V: TRBV5-1; size: few; CDR3: CASSSGGGSENGYTF
J: TRBJ1-2; V: TRBV11-1; size: .; CDR3: CASSPGVGGSTYGYTF
J: .; V: TRBV20-1; size: .; CDR3: CSARNANSSYEQYF
J: TRBJ2-7; V: TRBV4-2; size: few; CDR3: CASSQSREWNEQYF
J: TRBJ2-5; V: TRBV20-1; size: .; CDR3: CSARSGASRETQYF
J: TRBJ2-5; V: TRBV29-1; size: many; CDR3: CSVVTGRRETQYF
J: TRBJ2-3; V: TRBV5-1; size: .; CDR3: CASSFASGGTDTQYF
J: TRBJ2-7; V: TRBV7-6; size: many; CDR3: CASSLVTGMGNYEQYF
J: TRBJ2-3; V: TRBV20-1; size: .; CDR3: CSATSGGGGVTDTQYF
J: TRBJ1-6; V: TRBV3-1; size: .; CDR3: CASSQVQGNSPLHF
J: TRBJ1-5; V: TRBV7-9; size: many; CDR3: CASSLQGNQPQHF
J: TRBJ2-1; V: TRBV20-1; size: few; CDR3: CSASSTYNEQFF
J: TRBJ1-3; V: TRBV6-6; size: .; CDR3: CASSYNIQSSGNTIYF
J: .; V: TRBV10-2; size: .; CDR3: CASSEPGQGAEQYF
J: .; V: TRBV7-2; size: few; CDR3: CASSPRTGPYEQYF
J: TRBJ2-1; V: TRBV20-1; size: few; CDR3: CSARDDGTPSYNEQFF
J: TRBJ2-5; V: TRBV29-1; size: few; CDR3: CSVTGAQETQYF
J: TRBJ1-4; V: TRBV2; size: .; CDR3: CASSDLGAIEKLFF
J: TRBJ2-1; V: TRBV12-3/TRBV12-4; size: .; CDR3: CASSPTRAGGSYNEQFF
J: TRBJ2-7; V: TRBV12-3/TRBV12-4; size: few; CDR3: CASSLGSGRYEQYF
J: TRBJ2-7; V: TRBV28; size: .; CDR3: CTSSPRLTSYEQYF
J: TRBJ2-1; V: TRBV7-3; size: .; CDR3: CASSPRGSFNEQFF
J: TRBJ2-5; V: TRBV5-6; size: .; CDR3: CASSLDYLQETQYF
J: .; V: TRBV20-1; size: few; CDR3: CSALAEGQAYEQYF
J: TRBJ2-1; V: TRBV20-1; size: .; CDR3: CSAWPGTSANEQFF